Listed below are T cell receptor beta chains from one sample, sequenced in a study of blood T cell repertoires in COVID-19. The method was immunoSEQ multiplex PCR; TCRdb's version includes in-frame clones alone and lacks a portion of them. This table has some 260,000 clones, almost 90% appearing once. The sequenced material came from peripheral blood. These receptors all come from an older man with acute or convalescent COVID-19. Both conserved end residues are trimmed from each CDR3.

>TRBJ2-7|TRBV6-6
ASSSGARRTYEQY
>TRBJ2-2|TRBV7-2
ASRAPGQSTGELF
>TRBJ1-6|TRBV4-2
ASSQEGQGPISPLH
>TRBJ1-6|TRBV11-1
ASSHWTGSNSPLH
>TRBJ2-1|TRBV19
ASSIMTSGWSEQF
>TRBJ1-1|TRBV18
ASSPGTEAF
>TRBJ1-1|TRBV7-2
ASSLAGGLDTEAF
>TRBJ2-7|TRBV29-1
SVSFRGRSFYEQY
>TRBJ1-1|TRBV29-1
SVQPVGLREAF
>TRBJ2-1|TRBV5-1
ASRLRGPYNEQF
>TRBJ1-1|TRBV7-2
ASSGGGMSTEAF
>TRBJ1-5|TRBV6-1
ASSVGQGDGNQPQH
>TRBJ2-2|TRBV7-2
ASSVTGGTPGELF
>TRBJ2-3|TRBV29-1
SVEVASTDTQY
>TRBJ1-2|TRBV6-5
ASSGRANTNYGYT
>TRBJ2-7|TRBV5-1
ASSLDGVSYEQY
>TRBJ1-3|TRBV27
ASSNGQSSGNTIY
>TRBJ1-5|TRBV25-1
ASSRDSSNQPQH
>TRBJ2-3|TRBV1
TSSQVRLAGGFTDTQY
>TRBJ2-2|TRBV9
ASSVGDSNTGELF
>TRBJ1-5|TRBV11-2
ASSLYTGSNQPQH
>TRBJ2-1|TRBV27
ASSEAGIINEQF
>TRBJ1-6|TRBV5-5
ASSFGSSYNSPLH
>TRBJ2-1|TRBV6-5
ASSSSGGLYNEQF
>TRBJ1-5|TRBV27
ASRDVDRNQPQH
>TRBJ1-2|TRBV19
ASSLTGTLGYT
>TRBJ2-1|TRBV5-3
ARSRTRSQGEQF
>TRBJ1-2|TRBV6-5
ASSYRDRGGYT
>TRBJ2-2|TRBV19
ASSIQGPGTGELF
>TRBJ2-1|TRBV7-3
ASSPQSGRDNEQF
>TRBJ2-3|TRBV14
ASSQSLAWGTDTQY
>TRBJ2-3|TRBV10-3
AISDPGQTDTQY